The 28 T cell receptor beta chains below all came from one sample that was sequenced in a study of cytomegalovirus exposure and HLA in healthy donors. The PCR ran on 60 Vbeta and 13 Jbeta primers. Produced via immunoSEQ multiplex PCR; TCRdb's table is partial and in-frame only. The sample shows 150,000 or so clones, 86% of them seen only once. Sequenced material: PBMCs. These receptor sequences come from a woman younger than 30 in good health and CMV-seronegative.

This chain links TRBV28 with TRBJ2-7, with TRBD1 matching over 8 bases. CDR3 size: 13 residues. Losses at the gene ends were 6 bases for V and 4 bases for J; bases not matched to a gene: 5. Germline lookup yields CDR1 MDHEN and CDR2 SYDVKM. CDR3 bases: TGTGCCAGCAGGGGGACAGGAAAATACGAGCAGTACTTC. Residues: CASRGTGKYEQYF.

This clone has more than one count but fewer than ten. In the same sample, other DNA sequences code for this CDR3. This chain joins TRBV5-1 and TRBJ1-1, with no clear D. The V end was cut by 0 bases, the J end by 1 base, with 7 bases between. Germline V gives CDR1 SGHRS, CDR2 YFSETQ. This CDR3 has 14 residues. This chain's CDR3 is CASSLGAANTEAFF. The CDR3 DNA is TGCGCCAGCAGCTTGGGGGCCGCGAACACTGAAGCTTTCTTT.

The rearrangement joins TRBV5-1 to TRBJ1-2, with a weak D call TRBD1 (6 bases). The CDR3 loop spans 14 amino acids. Germline assignment: CDR1 SGHRS and CDR2 YFSETQ. V lost 4 bases and J lost 4, with 14 bases in between. CDR3 in amino acids: CASSTSLTGYGYTF. The CDR3 coding sequence is TGCGCCAGCAGCACTTCTCTGACAGGCTATGGCTACACCTTC.

The chain employs TRBV7-6 and TRBJ2-1, with TRBD2 identical over 9 bases. The CDR3 is made up of 15 amino acids. Germline assignment: CDR1 SGHVS and CDR2 FNYEAQ. With V trimmed by 1 base and J by 7 bases, 5 bases remained unmatched. Here the CDR3 DNA reads TGTGCCAGCAGCTTAGTTGTTAGCGGGAGTAATGAGCAGTTCTTC. It is translated as CASSLVVSGSNEQFF.

V gene TRBV18 combines with J gene TRBJ2-7; D perhaps matches TRBD1 (6 bases). V lost 1 base and J lost 5, with 15 bases in between. The CDR3 consists of 15 residues. From germline, CDR1 is KGHSH and CDR2 LQKENI. The chain's CDR3 is CASSPLGQTGHEQYF. CDR3 nucleotides: TGTGCCAGCTCACCACTCGGACAGACCGGACACGAGCAGTACTTC.

This clone was observed once. This rearrangement joins TRBV5-1 to TRBJ1-2, with 8 bases aligning to TRBD1. Trimming at V came to 4 bases and at J to 8 bases, leaving 7 bases not matched to a gene. CDR1 and CDR2 from the germline V gene are SGHRS and YFSETQ. This CDR3 spans 13 amino acids. CDR3 region: CASSRGQAQGYTF. The CDR3, as DNA: TGCGCCAGCAGCAGGGGACAGGCTCAGGGCTACACCTTC.

CDR3 residues: CASSMHSGANTEAFF. The CDR3, as DNA: TGTGCCAGTAGTATGCACTCAGGGGCAAACACTGAAGCTTTCTTT. V is TRBV19 and J is TRBJ1-1, with a possible D match to TRBD1 (6 bases). The germline gives CDR1 LNHDA, CDR2 SQIVND (reference sequence). V lost 3 bases and J 2 bases, leaving 13 bases between the germline ends. CDR3 length: 15 amino acids.

The chain uses TRBV6-4 and TRBJ2-2; 7 positions agree with TRBD2. V was clipped by 6 bases and J by 5 bases; unmatched bases: 3. The CDR3 runs 13 residues. Germline V gives CDR1 MRHNA, CDR2 SNTAGT. The CDR3 bases are TGTGCCAGCAGGAGGACTAGTACCGGGGAGCTGTTTTTT. Translating gives CASRRTSTGELFF.

The V and J genes are TRBV18 and TRBJ1-6; D is uncertain. V lost 8 bases and J lost 7, with 15 bases in between. Germline CDR1 and CDR2: KGHSH and LQKENI. The CDR3 is made up of 14 amino acids. Here the CDR3 DNA reads TGTGCCAGCCGGGGTGATTCGGGAAATTCACCCCTCCACTTT. Protein product: CASRGDSGNSPLHF.

V and J are TRBV11-2 and TRBJ2-1; 7 bases line up with TRBD2. Germline V gene sequence: CDR1 SGHAT, CDR2 FQNNGV. The CDR3 covers 16 residues. Germline trimming cut 5 bases from V and 2 bases from J; bases unmatched to any gene: 9. The CDR3 reads CASSGIASGPYNEQFF. CDR3 DNA: TGTGCCAGCAGCGGAATTGCTAGCGGTCCCTACAATGAGCAGTTCTTC. The complete variable domain, with remaining parts taken from reference TRBV11-2 and TRBJ2-1, reads EAGVAQSPRYKIIEKRQSVAFWCNPISGHATLYWYQQILGQGPKLLIQFQNNGVVDDSQLPKDRFSAERLKGVDSTLKIQPAKLEDSAVYLCASSGIASGPYNEQFFGPGTRLTVL.

V gene TRBV9 combines with J gene TRBJ2-1; 11 nucleotides line up with TRBD2. The CDR3 loop spans 15 amino acids. With 4 bases clipped from V and 10 bases from J, the junction kept 10 bases outside the gene matches. The germline CDR1 and CDR2 sequences are SGDLS and YYNGEE. Here the CDR3 reads CASSPGLTSGTEQFF. CDR3 in DNA: TGTGCCAGCAGCCCAGGCCTGACTAGCGGGACAGAGCAGTTCTTC.

The V gene is TRBV6-1, the J gene TRBJ2-5; 8 bases are a match to TRBD1. CDR1 and CDR2 (germline): MNHNS, SASEGT. The CDR3 has 13 amino acids. V shed 6 bases and J 5 bases; nucleotides not matched to a gene: 5. As DNA, the CDR3 is TGTGCCAGCAGCCCGACAGGGGAGGAGACCCAGTACTTC. This codes for CASSPTGEETQYF.

The V call is TRBV6-5, the J call TRBJ2-5, with D possibly being TRBD2 (6 bases). Germline V gene lookup returns CDR1 MNHEY and CDR2 SVGAGI. The V end lost 7 bases, the J end lost 5 bases, and 20 bases lay between the germline ends. This CDR3 is built from 15 residues. The CDR3 nucleotides read TGTGCCAGCACTAAACTGGGACTGCCTAGGGAGACCCAGTACTTC. Translation: CASTKLGLPRETQYF.

The chain has TRBV6-1 and TRBJ1-2; TRBD1 aligns across 7 bases. This CDR3 region has 14 residues. In germline, CDR1 is MNHNS, CDR2 SASEGT. The V gene end was trimmed by 4 bases and the J gene end by 4 bases; junction bases not matched to a gene: 6. The CDR3 sequence: CASSADRASYGYTF. The CDR3 DNA reads TGTGCCAGCAGTGCCGACAGGGCGAGCTATGGCTACACCTTC.

V and J are TRBV29-1 and TRBJ2-2, with TRBD2 identical over 15 bases. V dropped 6 bases and J dropped 7; count of bases not matched to a gene: 6. The germline gives CDR1 SQVTM, CDR2 ANQGSEA. The CDR3 has 15 amino acids. CDR3 sequence reads: CSVGLAGGRDGELFF. The CDR3 DNA sequence: TGCAGCGTCGGACTAGCGGGGGGGCGGGACGGGGAGCTGTTTTTT.

This sequence joins TRBV5-1 and TRBJ2-1, with D uncertain. The CDR3 covers 13 residues. Trimming removed 4 bases at V and 2 bases at J, with 7 bases between. Germline CDR1 reads SGHRS; CDR2 reads YFSETQ. CDR3 amino acids: CASSLTAYNEQFF. The CDR3 DNA reads as TGCGCCAGCAGCCTTACAGCCTACAATGAGCAGTTCTTC.

The chain employs TRBV12-2 and TRBJ1-4; the tabulated D call, TRBD1, remains unverified against the DNA. TRBV12-2 is designated a pseudogene. The CDR3 length is 15 residues. CDR3 DNA: TGTGCAAGTCGCCCCCGGGACAGGGGAAATGAAAAACTGTTTTTT. It encodes CASRPRDRGNEKLFF.

The chain recombines TRBV27 with TRBJ2-6, with D unresolved. The germline V gene has CDR1 MNHEY and CDR2 SMNVEV (reference sequence). The ends were cut back, 6 bases at V and 0 bases at J, with 6 bases in the middle. The CDR3 loop spans 14 amino acids. The chain's CDR3 is CASRMSSGANVLTF. In DNA, the CDR3 is TGTGCCAGCAGGATGAGCTCTGGGGCCAACGTCCTGACTTTC. Combining the CDR3 with reference TRBV27 and TRBJ2-6 gives the whole variable domain EAQVTQNPRYLITVTGKKLTVTCSQNMNHEYMSWYRQDPGLGLRQIYYSMNVEVTDKGDVPEGYKVSRKEKRNFPLILESPSPNQTSLYFCASRMSSGANVLTFGAGSRLTVL.

The chain employs TRBV30 and TRBJ2-3, with TRBD1 matching over 9 bases. CDR1 is GTSNPN and CDR2 is SVGIG in the germline V gene (reference sequence). V was pared by 5 bases and J by 5 bases, with 2 bases of the junction left unmatched. The CDR3 spans 12 residues. The CDR3 DNA reads TGTGCCTGGGGACAGGGGATAGATACGCAGTATTTT. Its protein product is CAWGQGIDTQYF.

The chain couples TRBV28 to TRBJ2-5; possibly TRBD1 for D (7 bases). CDR1 MDHEN and CDR2 SYDVKM come from the germline V gene. V lost 6 bases to trimming and J lost 8 bases, with 19 bases between them. The CDR3 contains 14 residues. CDR3 bases: TGTGCCAGCAGGGATCAGGGGGGTGCGGGAACCCAGTACTTC. Its protein product is CASRDQGGAGTQYF.

In this sample, this clone turned up once. V and J are TRBV14 and TRBJ2-5, with TRBD1 identical over 7 bases. The ends lost 1 base at V and 4 bases at J; junction bases unmatched: 6. The CDR3 has 15 residues. Germline assignment: CDR1 SGHDN and CDR2 FVKESK. CDR3 sequence reads: CASSQGEGAGETQYF. DNA of the CDR3: TGTGCCAGCAGCCAAGGAGAGGGGGCGGGAGAGACCCAGTACTTC. The full variable domain, with the rest looked up from reference TRBV14 and TRBJ2-5, is EAGVTQFPSHSVIEKGQTVTLRCDPISGHDNLYWYRRVMGKEIKFLLHFVKESKQDESGMPNNRFLAERTGGTYSTLKVQPAELEDSGVYFCASSQGEGAGETQYFGPGTRLLVL.

The chain uses TRBV27 and TRBJ2-3; perhaps TRBD2 as D (6 bases). V dropped 5 bases and J dropped 6 bases, with 18 bases sitting between them. The CDR3 is 15 amino acids. Germline loops: CDR1 MNHEY, CDR2 SMNVEV (reference sequence). CDR3 coding DNA: TGTGCCAGCAGTCCCTTGCTCGGGGGTACCGATACGCAGTATTTT. It yields the protein CASSPLLGGTDTQYF.

This chain links TRBV15 with TRBJ1-1; the D is unclear. Germline loops: CDR1 LNHNV, CDR2 YYDKDF (reference sequence). Between the trimmed V and J ends, which lost 2 bases and 1 base, there was a span of 17 bases. The CDR3 has 17 residues. CDR3 bases: TGTGCCACCAGCAGACCCATCGGAGGAGACGGGAACACTGAAGCTTTCTTT. This translates into CATSRPIGGDGNTEAFF.

This sequence joins TRBV19 and TRBJ1-5, with a possible D match to TRBD1 (5 bases). Per the germline V gene, CDR1 is LNHDA and CDR2 is SQIVND (reference sequence). This CDR3 region has 15 residues. V dropped 5 bases and J dropped 1 base, with 12 bases sitting between them. The CDR3 here is CASSFISGSNQPQHF. In DNA form, the CDR3 reads TGTGCCAGTAGTTTTATCTCAGGGAGCAATCAGCCCCAGCATTTT.

This clone was found a few times. The rearrangement joins TRBV5-4 to TRBJ2-1; 9 positions match TRBD2. Germline-derived CDR1 and CDR2 are SGHNT and YYREEE (reference sequence). Losses at the gene ends were 4 bases for V and 7 bases for J; bases not matched to a gene: 6. CDR3 size: 14 residues. The CDR3 bases are TGTGCCAGCAGCAGTCTAGCGGGAAGGAATGAGCAGTTCTTC. Its protein is CASSSLAGRNEQFF.

V is TRBV4-1 and J is TRBJ2-3; TRBD2 aligns across 7 bases. The V gene end was trimmed by 3 bases and the J gene end by 8 bases; junction bases not matched to a gene: 5. CDR1 and CDR2 from the germline V gene are MGHRA and YSYEKL. The CDR3 length is 13 residues. Here the CDR3 reads CASSQGGDRTQYF. The CDR3 bases are TGCGCCAGCAGCCAGGGGGGGGACCGTACGCAGTATTTT.

This clone was counted a single time. The gene calls are TRBV19 and TRBJ1-1; TRBD1 matches at 8 bases. This CDR3 has 15 residues. Germline V gene lookup returns CDR1 LNHDA and CDR2 SQIVND (reference sequence). Trimming at V came to 0 bases and at J to 3 bases, leaving 3 bases not matched to a gene. CDR3: CASSIEGTGDTEAFF. As DNA, the CDR3 is TGTGCCAGTAGTATAGAAGGGACAGGAGACACTGAAGCTTTCTTT. Looking up the rest from reference TRBV19 and TRBJ1-1 gives the full variable domain: DGGITQSPKYLFRKEGQNVTLSCEQNLNHDAMYWYRQDPGQGLRLIYYSQIVNDFQKGDIAEGYSVSREKKESFPLTVTSAQKNPTAFYLCASSIEGTGDTEAFFGQGTRLTVV.

The rearrangement links TRBV2 to TRBJ1-5, with D uncertain. Trimming took 6 bases from V and 2 from J, leaving 5 bases between them. The CDR3 extends over 12 amino acids. Germline V lookup: CDR1 SNHLY, CDR2 FYNNEI. For the CDR3, the DNA is TGTGCCAGCAGCCGGGGCAATCAGCCCCAGCATTTT. Its protein product is CASSRGNQPQHF.